The 16 T cell receptor beta chains below come from one sample, sequenced in a study of neoadjuvant anti-PD-1 for oral cavity cancer. Sequencing was performed with immunoSEQ multiplex PCR; in TCRdb, only in-frame clones are kept and a portion is missing. The profile shows fewer than 35,000 clones, 85% to 90% of them singletons. The starting material was PBMCs, obtained before nivolumab (anti-PD-1) treatment. Source of these receptors: a person aged 40 to 85 with oral cavity squamous cell carcinoma.

The chain has TRBV6-1 and TRBJ2-7; 8 nucleotides align to TRBD1. CDR1 is MNHNS, CDR2 SASEGT, per germline. The length of the CDR3 is 14 residues. V shed 7 bases and J 4 bases; nucleotides not matched to a gene: 9. The DNA of the CDR3 is TGTGCCAGCACCCAGGGACAGGTTTCGTACGAGCAGTACTTC. Translating it yields CASTQGQVSYEQYF.

The chain links TRBV10-3 to TRBJ2-7; the match to TRBD1 covers 7 bases. This CDR3 contains 14 residues. The V gene end was trimmed by 4 bases and the J gene end by 0 bases; junction bases not matched to a gene: 3. From germline, CDR1 is ENHRY and CDR2 SYGVKD. CDR3 DNA: TGTGCCATCAGTGCGGACAGGTCCTCCTACGAGCAGTACTTC. Protein product: CAISADRSSYEQYF.

This clone appeared once. As DNA, the CDR3 is TGCGCCAGCAGCCTGCGCGGGACTAGCGGGACCGGGGAGCTGTTTTTT. This gives the protein CASSLRGTSGTGELFF. This rearrangement joins TRBV5-1 to TRBJ2-2, with 12 nucleotides matching TRBD2. The ends lost 4 bases at V and 5 bases at J; junction bases unmatched: 6. Germline CDR1 is SGHRS and CDR2 is YFSETQ. The CDR3 contains 16 residues.

The V call is TRBV7-2, the J call TRBJ2-2, with D possibly TRBD2 on 6 matching bases. The CDR3 is 15 residues long. Germline CDR1 and CDR2: SGHTA and FQGNSA. Trimming removed 2 bases at V and 6 bases at J, with 13 bases between. CDR3 in DNA: TGTGCCAGCAGCTTAAAGGACACTAGCTCCGGGGAGCTGTTTTTT. This translates into CASSLKDTSSGELFF.

The rearrangement joins TRBV7-2 to TRBJ1-5; no reliable D call. The CDR3 extends over 15 amino acids. Germline CDR1 SGHTA, CDR2 FQGNSA. Deletions cut 1 base from V and 6 bases from J, with 13 bases between. CDR3 coding DNA: TGTGCCAGCAGCTTAGGAACGGGCCTGGGTCAGCCCCAGCATTTT. It specifies CASSLGTGLGQPQHF.

The chain carries TRBV6-1 and TRBJ2-1; 10 positions match TRBD1. Trimming cost V 9 bases and J 3 bases; bases outside gene matches: 8. The CDR3 is made up of 15 amino acids. The germline V gene has CDR1 MNHNS and CDR2 SASEGT. The CDR3 is CASLPGQGYYNEQFF. CDR3 coding DNA: TGTGCCAGTCTCCCGGGACAGGGGTACTACAATGAGCAGTTCTTC.

The chain has TRBV6-5 and TRBJ1-4; TRBD1 aligns across 7 bases. J was trimmed by 1 base and V by 0 bases; bases with no gene match: 2. This CDR3 is built from 16 residues. CDR1 and CDR2 from the germline V gene are MNHEY and SVGAGI. CDR3 nucleotide sequence: TGTGCCAGCAGTTACTCCAGGGGGGGAACTAATGAAAAACTGTTTTTT. Translating it yields CASSYSRGGTNEKLFF.

The chain links TRBV6-1 to TRBJ2-1; TRBD2 is a possible D gene (6 bases). Per the germline V gene, CDR1 is MNHNS and CDR2 is SASEGT. Trimming shortened V by 2 bases and J by 9 bases, and 14 bases separated the two germline ends. The CDR3 has 14 residues. The CDR3 DNA reads as TGTGCCAGCAGTGAATTACGGGGGTCGGTTGAGCAGTTCTTC. Translating gives CASSELRGSVEQFF.

As to this clone: At one end, the junction sequence differs from germline, possibly due to a read error. The chain uses TRBV27 and TRBJ2-1, with 7 bases lining up with TRBD1. This CDR3 is 13 amino acids long. Germline V gene data show CDR1 as MNHEY and CDR2 as SMNVEV (reference sequence). CDR3 in amino acids: CASSLWDRSEQFF. For the CDR3, the DNA is TGTGCCAGCAGCTTATGGGACAGAAGTGAGCAGTTCTTC.

The chain employs TRBV28 and TRBJ1-2; unclear D gene. Trimming left V 3 bases short and J 4 bases short, with 9 bases between. CDR1 and CDR2 from the germline V gene are MDHEN and SYDVKM. This CDR3 has 13 residues. Here the CDR3 reads CASSFLRTYGYTF. Here the CDR3 DNA reads TGTGCCAGCAGTTTCCTACGGACCTATGGCTACACCTTC.

The chain recombines TRBV19 with TRBJ2-2, with D uncertain. The CDR3 has 16 residues. Trimming removed 5 bases at V and 2 bases at J, with 15 bases between. Germline lookup yields CDR1 LNHDA and CDR2 SQIVND (reference sequence). The CDR3 loop is CASSLNSILNTGELFF. CDR3 coding DNA: TGTGCCAGTAGTTTGAACAGTATTCTAAACACCGGGGAGCTGTTTTTT.

The chain employs TRBV5-6 and TRBJ2-1; D possibly matches TRBD1 or TRBD2 (5 bases each). The germline V gene encodes CDR1 SGHDT and CDR2 YYEEEE. The CDR3 totals 14 residues. V lost 4 bases and J lost 13, with 21 bases in between. In nucleotides, the CDR3 is TGTGCCAGCAGCCCAACCGGAGAGGGGCGAAGTCAGTTCTTC. This sequence encodes CASSPTGEGRSQFF. Full variable domain (outside the CDR3, taken from reference TRBV5-6 and TRBJ2-1): DAGVTQSPTHLIKTRGQQVTLRCSPKSGHDTVSWYQQALGQGPQFIFQYYEEEERQRGNFPDRFSGHQFPNYSSELNVNALLLGDSALYLCASSPTGEGRSQFFGPGTRLTVL.

The chain uses TRBV19 and TRBJ2-5; 8 nucleotides agree with TRBD2. Trimming removed 4 bases from V and 2 bases from J; junction bases left unmatched: 6. Germline assignment: CDR1 LNHDA and CDR2 SQIVND (reference sequence). The CDR3 consists of 15 residues. The CDR3 sequence: CASSKAGARQETQYF. CDR3 in DNA: TGTGCCAGTAGTAAAGCGGGGGCGAGGCAAGAGACCCAGTACTTC.

This clone was recorded once. V is TRBV10-3 and J is TRBJ2-3; possibly TRBD1 for D (6 bases). The V gene lost 7 bases and the J gene lost 1 base, with 12 bases spanning the gap. CDR1 ENHRY and CDR2 SYGVKD come from the germline V gene. The CDR3 consists of 14 residues. CDR3 region: CAINRDRGTDTQYF. The CDR3 DNA is TGTGCCATCAACAGGGATCGGGGCACAGATACGCAGTATTTT.

The V and J genes are TRBV19 and TRBJ2-2; D might be TRBD1 (5 bases). Germline CDR1 and CDR2: LNHDA and SQIVND (reference sequence). Trimming shortened V by 4 bases and J by 6 bases, and 18 bases separated the two germline ends. This CDR3 contains 16 residues. CDR3 protein: CASSTRALQGAGELFF. The CDR3 nucleotides are TGTGCCAGTAGTACTCGGGCCCTGCAAGGGGCCGGGGAGCTGTTTTTT.

The chain uses TRBV28 and TRBJ1-5; D remains unclear. Germline lookup yields CDR1 MDHEN and CDR2 SYDVKM. Trimming took off 1 base at V and 2 bases at J, with 9 bases between the two ends. This CDR3 has 15 residues. The CDR3 is CASSLSGKRNQPQHF. CDR3 sequence (DNA): TGTGCCAGCAGTTTATCGGGGAAACGCAATCAGCCCCAGCATTTT.